This TCR beta chain was recorded in a study of blood T cells in healthy people across ages. The use of a sample-barcoded 5' primer and a J-beta primer mix characterized a second PCR of about 7 to 12 cycles. Each CDR3 protein is one row after TCRdb ran MiXCR on the 5' RACE reads. The sample lists approximately 820,000 distinct CDR3 sequences; around two fifths were seen once. In its sample, this clonotype was seen a few times. The junction does not match germline at one end; this may be a read error. This CDR3 spans 16 amino acids. CDR1 and CDR2 (germline): SGHAT, FQNNGV. The sequencing sample was made of blood. The chain employs TRBV11-2 and TRBJ2-3, with 10 bases aligning to TRBD2. The origin of this receptor is a man aged 55 to 69 in good health. CDR3 nucleotides: TGTGCCAGCAGTTTAGGCCGGGGACTAGCGACAGATACGCAGTATTTT. Protein sequence: CASSLGRGLATDTQYF.